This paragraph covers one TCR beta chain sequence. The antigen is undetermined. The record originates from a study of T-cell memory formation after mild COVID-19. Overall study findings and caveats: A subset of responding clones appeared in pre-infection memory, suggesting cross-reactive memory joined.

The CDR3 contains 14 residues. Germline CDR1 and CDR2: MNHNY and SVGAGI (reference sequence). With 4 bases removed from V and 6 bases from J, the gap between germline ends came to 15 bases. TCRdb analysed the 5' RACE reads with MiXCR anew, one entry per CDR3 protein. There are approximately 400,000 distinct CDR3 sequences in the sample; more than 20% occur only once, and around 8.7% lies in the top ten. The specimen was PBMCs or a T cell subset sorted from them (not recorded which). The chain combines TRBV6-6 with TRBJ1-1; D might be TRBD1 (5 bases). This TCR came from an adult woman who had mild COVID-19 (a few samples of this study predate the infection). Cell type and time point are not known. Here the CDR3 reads CASSSQRGAAEAFF. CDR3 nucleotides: TGTGCCAGCAGTTCCCAGAGGGGAGCGGCTGAAGCTTTCTTT.